This T cell receptor (beta chain) was obtained from a study of CD8+CD57+ T cells in acquired aplastic anemia. Study-wide results and caveats: It was found that 25 to 35 CD8+ CDR3 sequences were shared between patients and controls.

All sequencing subjects had displayed CD8+CD57+ cell expansion on flow cytometry. Blood came from patients not yet given any therapy. Both TCR beta VDJ combination and CDR3 sequence profiling were carried out. Genomic DNA was the template for this profiling. MiXCR, run by TCRdb on the reads, gives a single entry per CDR3 protein. The table includes 150,000 to 200,000 distinct CDR3 sequences, 45% to 55% detected once. This clonotype was counted ten times or more. Its antigen is still unknown. This clonotype was obtained from a human donor with aplastic anemia. The sequenced sample was sorted CD4+, CD8+, or CD8+CD57+ T cells (not recorded which) from PBMCs.

CDR3 in amino acids: CASSLNGRKDEQYF. The DNA for the CDR3 is TGTGCCAGCAGCTTAAACGGGAGAAAGGACGAGCAGTACTTC. The chain has TRBV13 and TRBJ2-7, with D perhaps TRBD2 (6 bases). CDR1 is PRHDT and CDR2 is FYEKMQ in the germline V gene (reference sequence). V was trimmed by 2 bases and J by 5 bases, leaving 13 bases between them. The CDR3 has 14 residues. Full variable domain (remainder filled in from reference TRBV13 and TRBJ2-7): AAGVIQSPRHLIKEKRETATLKCYPIPRHDTVYWYQQGPGQDPQFLISFYEKMQSDKGSIPDRFSAQQFSDYHSELNMSSLELGDSALYFCASSLNGRKDEQYFGPGTRLTVT.